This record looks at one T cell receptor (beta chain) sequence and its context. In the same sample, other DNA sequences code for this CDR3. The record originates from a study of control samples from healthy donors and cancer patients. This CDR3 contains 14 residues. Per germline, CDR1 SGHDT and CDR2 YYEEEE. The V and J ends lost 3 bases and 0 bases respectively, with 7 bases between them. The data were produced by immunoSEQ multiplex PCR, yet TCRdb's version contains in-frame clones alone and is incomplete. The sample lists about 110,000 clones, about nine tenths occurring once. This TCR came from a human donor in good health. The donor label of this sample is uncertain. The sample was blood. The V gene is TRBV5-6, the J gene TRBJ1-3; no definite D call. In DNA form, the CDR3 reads TGTGCCAGCAGCTCTGGATACTCTGGAAACACCATATATTTT. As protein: CASSSGYSGNTIYF.